The entry that follows covers one T cell receptor (beta chain) sequence. Authors' methods: Researchers report that nucleated cell counts were estimated from reference gene primer amplification. The data were produced by immunoSEQ multiplex PCR, yet TCRdb's version contains in-frame clones alone and is incomplete. The D gene and trimming were derived from the DNA, and the V and J assignments and clone size from that table. Altogether about 190,000 clones are present, roughly 88% being singletons, with the ten largest covering roughly 6.2%. These data belong to a study of blood T cell repertoires in COVID-19. The wider study: In each case, the material was cDNA or gDNA derived from T cells, B-cell-depleted T cells, or PBMCs.

Germline V gene lookup returns CDR1 LNHDA and CDR2 SQIVND (reference sequence). Trimming removed 7 bases from V and 1 base from J; junction bases left unmatched: 5. The CDR3 sequence is 14 residues long. This chain uses TRBV19 with TRBJ2-3; TRBD1 matches at 7 bases. The receptor comes from a woman aged 40 to 49 who had recovered from COVID-19. Sequencing input: peripheral blood. DNA for the CDR3: TGTGCCAGTACCCAAGGGGGCGGCACAGATACGCAGTATTTT. Translation: CASTQGGGTDTQYF. The full variable domain, rest sourced from reference TRBV19 and TRBJ2-3, is DGGITQSPKYLFRKEGQNVTLSCEQNLNHDAMYWYRQDPGQGLRLIYYSQIVNDFQKGDIAEGYSVSREKKESFPLTVTSAQKNPTAFYLCASTQGGGTDTQYFGPGTRLTVL.